This TCR beta chain was captured by sequencing in a study of T cells expressing NK-cell markers. One entry per CDR3 protein, without DNA, is what TCRdb gives after re-calling the 5' RACE reads. Recorded for this sample: a few hundred thousand distinct CDR3 sequences. CDR3 length equals 14 residues. The chain couples TRBV12-3 or TRBV12-4 to TRBJ1-6. Source material: blood T cells: a sorted CD56 or NKG2C T cell subset, CD4+ or CD8+ T cells, or bulk PBMC T cells (not recorded which). This sequence was found in a man between 18 and 35 years old in good health. This chain's CDR3 is CASSGGLYNSPLHF.